These 19 T cell receptor beta chains came from one sample sequenced in a study of shared clonotypes between healthy human individuals. Using immunoSEQ multiplex PCR, the repertoire was profiled, and TCRdb retains in-frame clones only, with some absent. The sample records about 500,000 clones, 77% being singletons. Sequencing used PBMCs. Source of these receptors: a woman between 40 and 50 years old in good health. Some clones in this sample may be carry-over from other donors' samples.

This chain links TRBV7-6 with TRBJ2-3, with 12 nucleotides matching TRBD2. V shed 6 bases and J 5 bases; nucleotides not matched to a gene: 6. The germline V gene has CDR1 SGHVS and CDR2 FNYEAQ. The CDR3 runs 15 residues. Here the CDR3 DNA reads TGTGCCAGCAGTCCTAGCGGGAGGGCCTTAGATACGCAGTATTTT. As protein: CASSPSGRALDTQYF. The full variable domain, its missing parts supplied by reference TRBV7-6 and TRBJ2-3, is GAGVSQSPRYKVTKRGQDVALRCDPISGHVSLYWYRQALGQGPEFLTYFNYEAQQDKSGLPNDRFSAERPEGSISTLTIQRTEQRDSAMYRCASSPSGRALDTQYFGPGTRLTVL.

Only a few counts were recorded for this clone. The chain uses TRBV6-6 and TRBJ1-6; D is unclear. The CDR3 loop spans 13 amino acids. V lost 11 bases and J 9 bases, leaving 17 bases between the germline ends. Germline CDR1 and CDR2: MNHNY and SVGAGI (reference sequence). The CDR3 coding sequence is TGTGCCGGCACACCTTCCCCTTCTTCACCCCTCCACTTT. Encoded protein: CAGTPSPSSPLHF.

On this clone itself: A read error likely explains this, since a far larger clone differs by one base. V and J are TRBV30 and TRBJ2-5; 10 positions agree with TRBD2. CDR1 is GTSNPN, CDR2 SVGIG, per germline (reference sequence). This CDR3 is 15 amino acids long. With 2 bases clipped from V and 11 bases from J, the junction kept 14 bases outside the gene matches. The CDR3: CAWSSGTSEGDEQYF. CDR3 nucleotide sequence: TGTGCCTGGAGTTCCGGGACTAGCGAGGGCGATGAGCAGTACTTC.

The chain recombines TRBV4-1 with TRBJ2-2; D tentatively fits TRBD1 or TRBD2 (8 bases each). Between the trimmed V and J ends, which lost 5 bases and 0 bases, there was a span of 25 bases. This CDR3 has 20 amino acids. Germline values: CDR1 MGHRA, CDR2 YSYEKL. CDR3 amino acids: CASSFDRGRTSRSNTGELFF. For the CDR3, the DNA is TGCGCCAGCAGCTTCGACAGGGGAAGGACTAGCAGGTCGAACACCGGGGAGCTGTTTTTT.

Details on this clone: Mismatch with germline at one junction end may stem from a read error. This chain links TRBV29-1 with TRBJ2-7; no clear D gene. Germline V gives CDR1 SQVTM, CDR2 ANQGSEA. The CDR3 spans 8 residues. CDR3: CSVKHRLF. CDR3 coding DNA: TGCAGCGTCAAGCACCGCCTCTTC.

V gene TRBV7-6 combines with J gene TRBJ2-5; 11 bases align to TRBD2. The V gene end was trimmed by 2 bases and the J gene end by 5 bases; junction bases not matched to a gene: 10. Germline V gene data show CDR1 as SGHVS and CDR2 as FNYEAQ. The CDR3 extends over 17 amino acids. The CDR3 sequence is CASSLRLAGPTGETQYF. The CDR3 bases are TGTGCCAGCAGCTTACGACTAGCGGGACCGACGGGGGAGACCCAGTACTTC.

The chain combines TRBV20-1 with TRBJ1-1; no firm D call. CDR1 and CDR2 (germline): DFQATT, SNEGSKA (reference sequence). This CDR3 region has 11 residues. Trimming removed 6 bases from V and 5 bases from J, with 10 bases in between. The DNA for the CDR3 is TGCAGTGCGCAGACCCGAACTGAAGCTTTCTTT. It yields the protein CSAQTRTEAFF.

The genes are TRBV30 and TRBJ1-1; D is unresolved. The CDR3 covers 14 residues. The V and J ends lost 1 base and 0 bases respectively, with 9 bases between them. CDR1 and CDR2 from the germline V gene are GTSNPN and SVGIG (reference sequence). The CDR3 spells CAWSGLQMNTEAFF. CDR3 coding DNA: TGTGCCTGGAGTGGCCTTCAGATGAACACTGAAGCTTTCTTT. The variable domain in full, with the rest retrieved from reference TRBV30 and TRBJ1-1, is SQTIHQWPATLVQPVGSPLSLECTVEGTSNPNLYWYRQAAGRGLQLLFYSVGIGQISSEVPQNLSASRPQDRQFILSSKKLLLSDSGFYLCAWSGLQMNTEAFFGQGTRLTVV.

The chain recombines TRBV28 with TRBJ2-7; the D gene is possibly TRBD1 (5 bases). The CDR3 has 14 residues. CDR1 MDHEN and CDR2 SYDVKM come from the germline V gene. Trimming took off 3 bases at V and 4 bases at J, with 13 bases between the two ends. DNA for the CDR3: TGTGCCAGCAGTTTCCTTCCAGGGTGGTACGAGCAGTACTTC. Protein sequence: CASSFLPGWYEQYF. Looking up the rest from reference TRBV28 and TRBJ2-7 gives the full variable domain: DVKVTQSSRYLVKRTGEKVFLECVQDMDHENMFWYRQDPGLGLRLIYFSYDVKMKEKGDIPEGYSVSREKKERFSLILESASTNQTSMYLCASSFLPGWYEQYFGPGTRLTVT.

The chain recombines TRBV28 with TRBJ2-2; D may correspond to TRBD1 or TRBD2 (5 bases each). Germline CDR1 is MDHEN and CDR2 is SYDVKM. The length of the CDR3 is 16 residues. Trimming removed 1 base from V and 5 bases from J, with 14 bases in between. This CDR3 reads CASSLFGTIETGELFF. The CDR3 DNA is TGTGCCAGCAGTTTATTCGGGACGATAGAAACCGGGGAGCTGTTTTTT.

This chain connects TRBV18 to TRBJ1-5, with D possibly TRBD1 on 6 matching bases. Germline CDR1 and CDR2: KGHSH and LQKENI. V was cut by 2 bases and J by 11 bases, with 16 bases left in between. CDR3 length: 14 residues. The CDR3 DNA is TGTGCCAGCTCACCAGCGGGTAGGCAGGGGACCCAGCATTTT. This sequence encodes CASSPAGRQGTQHF.

The chain is built from TRBV28 and TRBJ2-7, with TRBD2 identical over 8 bases. The CDR3 loop spans 15 amino acids. V was clipped by 5 bases and J by 3 bases; unmatched bases: 9. Germline CDR1 MDHEN, CDR2 SYDVKM. The CDR3 loop is CASSIPGLVGYEQYF. In nucleotides, the CDR3 is TGTGCCAGCAGTATACCGGGACTAGTAGGCTACGAGCAGTACTTC.

This chain links TRBV5-1 with TRBJ1-1, with 9 bases matching TRBD1. The CDR3 is made up of 15 amino acids. Unmatched junction bases numbered 4, after V lost 4 bases and J lost 0 bases. Germline CDR1 is SGHRS and CDR2 is YFSETQ. CDR3 sequence (DNA): TGCGCCAGCAGCACTGGACAGGGGATGAACACTGAAGCTTTCTTT. This translates into CASSTGQGMNTEAFF.

V is TRBV29-1 and J is TRBJ2-5, with unresolved D. V lost 4 bases and J lost 5, with 11 bases in between. CDR1 and CDR2 from the germline V gene are SQVTM and ANQGSEA. The CDR3 spans 12 residues. Written as DNA, the CDR3 is TGCAGCGTTGGCCTGTCGCGGGAGACCCAGTACTTC. Translating gives CSVGLSRETQYF.

A note on this clone: Distinct nucleotide sequences in the sample also encode this CDR3. V gene TRBV19 combines with J gene TRBJ2-2, with D perhaps matching TRBD2 (6 bases). Germline assignment: CDR1 LNHDA and CDR2 SQIVND (reference sequence). The V end was cut by 3 bases, the J end by 3 bases, with 11 bases between. The CDR3 is made up of 15 amino acids. CDR3: CASSIGGAYTGELFF. In DNA, the CDR3 is TGTGCCAGTAGTATCGGGGGTGCTTACACCGGGGAGCTGTTTTTT.

The chain couples TRBV7-9 to TRBJ2-7, with TRBD1 matching 10 bases. The CDR3 is 15 amino acids. Germline CDR1 reads SEHNR; CDR2 reads FQNEAQ (reference sequence). The V segment lost 5 bases and the J segment 4 bases; nucleotides outside the gene matches: 8. CDR3 sequence reads: CASSRGQGLWYEQYF. The CDR3 DNA is TGTGCCAGCAGCCGGGGACAGGGGCTTTGGTACGAGCAGTACTTC.

About this clone itself: A read error may account for a junction end that differs from germline. The gene calls are TRBV28 and TRBJ2-7; the match to TRBD1 covers 7 bases. CDR1 is MDHEN, CDR2 SYDVKM, per germline. The CDR3 totals 12 residues. CDR3 DNA: TGTGCCAGCACTTTACAGGGGTACGAGCAGTACTTC. This sequence encodes CASTLQGYEQYF.

The rearrangement links TRBV11-2 to TRBJ2-7, with 10 nucleotides matching TRBD2. Germline CDR1 is SGHAT and CDR2 is FQNNGV. V lost 2 bases to trimming and J lost 2 bases; unmatched junction nucleotides: 9. CDR3 size: 17 residues. CDR3 DNA sequence: TGTGCCAGCAGCTTATCCGGTGGGAGCGGGAGGGCCTACGAGCAGTACTTC. Its protein product is CASSLSGGSGRAYEQYF.

Regarding this clone: A far larger clone is only one base removed, so a read error is likely. The V gene is TRBV19, the J gene TRBJ1-2; possibly TRBD1 for D (5 bases). The germline V gene has CDR1 LNHDA and CDR2 SQIVND (reference sequence). Trimming shortened V by 8 bases and J by 2 bases, and 15 bases separated the two germline ends. This CDR3 is 14 amino acids long. The CDR3 here is CASGPQGRNYGYTF. CDR3 DNA sequence: TGTGCCAGTGGTCCGCAGGGCCGCAACTATGGCTACACCTTC.